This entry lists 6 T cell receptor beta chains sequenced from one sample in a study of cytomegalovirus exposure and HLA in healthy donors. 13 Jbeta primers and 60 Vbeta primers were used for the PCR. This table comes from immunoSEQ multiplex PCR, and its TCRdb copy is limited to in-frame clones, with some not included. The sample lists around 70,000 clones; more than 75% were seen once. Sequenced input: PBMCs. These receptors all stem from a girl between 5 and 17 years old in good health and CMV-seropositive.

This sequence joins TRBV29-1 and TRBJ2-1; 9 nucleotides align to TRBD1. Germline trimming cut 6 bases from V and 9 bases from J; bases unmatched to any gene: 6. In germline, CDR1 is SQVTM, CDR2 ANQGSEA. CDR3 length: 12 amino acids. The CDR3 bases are TGCAGCGTAGGGGACAGGGCGACTGAGCAGTTCTTC. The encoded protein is CSVGDRATEQFF.

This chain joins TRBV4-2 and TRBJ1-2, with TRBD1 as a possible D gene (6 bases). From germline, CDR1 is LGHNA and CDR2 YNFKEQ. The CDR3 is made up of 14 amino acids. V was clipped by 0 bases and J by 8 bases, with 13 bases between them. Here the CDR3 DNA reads TGTGCCAGCAGCCAAGATGCAGGGGCGGAGGGCTACACCTTC. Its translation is CASSQDAGAEGYTF.

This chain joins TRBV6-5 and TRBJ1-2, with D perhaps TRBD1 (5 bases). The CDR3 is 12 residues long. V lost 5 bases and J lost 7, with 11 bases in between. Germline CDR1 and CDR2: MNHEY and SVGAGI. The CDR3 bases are TGTGCCAGCAGTCTTACAGGAGTTGGCTACACCTTC. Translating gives CASSLTGVGYTF.

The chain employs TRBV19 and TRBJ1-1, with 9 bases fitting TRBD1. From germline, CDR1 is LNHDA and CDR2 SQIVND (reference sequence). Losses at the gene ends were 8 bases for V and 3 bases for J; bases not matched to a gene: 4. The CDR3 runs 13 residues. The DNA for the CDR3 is TGTGCCAGTGGCCGGGACAGGGACACTGAAGCTTTCTTT. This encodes CASGRDRDTEAFF.

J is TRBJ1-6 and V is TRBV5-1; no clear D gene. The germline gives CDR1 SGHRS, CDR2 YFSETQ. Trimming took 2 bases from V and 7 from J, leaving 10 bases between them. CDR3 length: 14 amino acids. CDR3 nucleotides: TGCGCCAGCAGCTTTGGCAGAAGAAATTCACCCCTCCACTTT. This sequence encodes CASSFGRRNSPLHF.

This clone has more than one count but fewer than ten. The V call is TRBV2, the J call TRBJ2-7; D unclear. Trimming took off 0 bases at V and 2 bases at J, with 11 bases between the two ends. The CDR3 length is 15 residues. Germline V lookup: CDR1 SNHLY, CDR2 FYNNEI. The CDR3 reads CASSEAVALTYEQYF. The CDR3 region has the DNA TGTGCCAGCAGTGAAGCGGTGGCCCTTACCTACGAGCAGTACTTC. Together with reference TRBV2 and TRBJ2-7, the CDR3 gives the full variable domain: EPEVTQTPSHQVTQMGQEVILRCVPISNHLYFYWYRQILGQKVEFLVSFYNNEISEKSEIFDDQFSVERPDGSNFTLKIRSTKLEDSAMYFCASSEAVALTYEQYFGPGTRLTVT.